This T cell receptor (beta chain) was observed in a study of OX40 agonist ivuxolimab in advanced cancers. Study in general: Averaging roughly 60 years in age, with a range of about 23 to 79, the cohort was around 85% male.

A remark on this clone: Its antigen is as yet unknown.

Baseline, cycle 4 day 1, and cycle 7 day 1 were the blood sampling points. The V gene's germline CDR1 is MNHEY and CDR2 SMNVEV (reference sequence). The germline V and J ends were trimmed by 5 bases and 4 bases, with 17 bases remaining between them. This CDR3 region has 15 residues. Sequencing used immunoSEQ multiplex PCR; TCRdb keeps in-frame clones, though not all of them. The data show around 70,000 clones, approximately 92% seen once. Whole-study findings and limits: CD8+ T cells (on average) carried more expanded clones than CD4+ T cells.

This rearrangement joins TRBV27 to TRBJ1-1, with a weak D call TRBD1 (6 bases). The sequence came from an adult with an advanced solid tumor such as melanoma, head and neck, liver or kidney cancer. This sample comprised CD4+ or CD8+ T cells sorted from blood, obtained in a trial of the OX40 agonist ivuxolimab. The CDR3 DNA is TGTGCCAGCAGTCCTTCGACAGGTGGGAGCACTGAAGCTTTCTTT. Its protein is CASSPSTGGSTEAFF.